The T cell receptor beta chain under discussion was sequenced for a study of T-cell memory formation after mild COVID-19. MiXCR, run by TCRdb on the 5' RACE reads, gives a single entry per CDR3 protein. The sample lists approximately 400,000 distinct CDR3 sequences, 15% to 20% occurring once. Sequencing was carried out using PBMCs or a T cell subset sorted from them (not recorded which). This TCR derives from a man aged 18 to 29 who had mild COVID-19 (a few samples of this study predate the infection). Cell type and time point are not known.

In DNA, the CDR3 is TGTGCCAGCAGTTTGGGTACAGGAACCTCTAACTATGGCTACACCTTC. Protein sequence: CASSLGTGTSNYGYTF. V is TRBV12-3 or TRBV12-4 and J is TRBJ1-2; TRBD1 might be the D (5 bases). V gave up 3 bases and J gave up 0 bases, with 14 bases separating them. The CDR3 covers 16 residues.